The 26 T cell receptor beta chains given below trace back to one sample, sequenced in a study of cytomegalovirus exposure and HLA in healthy donors. 13 Jbeta primers and 60 Vbeta primers were used for the PCR. Sequencing was performed with immunoSEQ multiplex PCR; in TCRdb, only in-frame clones are kept and a portion is missing. The sample has about 160,000 clones; about 84% are singletons. Sequencing used PBMCs. These receptors originate from a man between 45 and 60 years old in good health and CMV-seropositive.

The count of this clone is one. The chain links TRBV14 to TRBJ2-1, with D perhaps matching TRBD2 (5 bases). The CDR3 is 18 residues long. Per the germline V gene, CDR1 is SGHDN and CDR2 is FVKESK. V was clipped by 2 bases and J by 5 bases, with 22 bases between them. The DNA for the CDR3 is TGTGCCAGCAGCCAAAGGCCCGCGGGTCGCGGATACAACAATGAGCAGTTCTTC. Protein: CASSQRPAGRGYNNEQFF.

The genes are TRBV6-5 and TRBJ2-1; D is possibly TRBD2 (6 bases). The V and J ends lost 5 bases and 9 bases respectively, with 11 bases between them. The CDR3 contains 12 residues. Germline CDR1 MNHEY, CDR2 SVGAGI. The CDR3 coding sequence is TGTGCCAGCAGTAACGGGAGACTTGAGCAGTTCTTC. The encoded protein is CASSNGRLEQFF.

The chain uses TRBV6-6 and TRBJ2-3; TRBD1 is a possible D gene (6 bases). Trimming took off 2 bases at V and 0 bases at J, with 12 bases between the two ends. The CDR3 has 16 residues. CDR1 is MNHNY and CDR2 is SVGAGI in the germline V gene (reference sequence). CDR3 nucleotides: TGTGCCAGCAGTTACGTGGGGACAAGGAGCACAGATACGCAGTATTTT. Its protein is CASSYVGTRSTDTQYF.

This chain connects TRBV4-1 to TRBJ2-2, with D tentatively TRBD2 (7 bases). The V end was cut by 0 bases, the J end by 4 bases, with 21 bases between. Germline V lookup: CDR1 MGHRA, CDR2 YSYEKL. The CDR3 covers 19 residues. The CDR3 spells CASSQDGDRGRAGTGELFF. The CDR3 nucleotides read TGCGCCAGCAGCCAAGATGGAGATAGGGGGAGGGCCGGCACCGGGGAGCTGTTTTTT.

This clone was counted a few times. V is TRBV29-1 and J is TRBJ2-1, with 14 bases matching TRBD2. Germline CDR1 reads SQVTM; CDR2 reads ANQGSEA. Unmatched junction bases numbered 5, after V lost 6 bases and J lost 1 base. The CDR3 extends over 16 amino acids. The CDR3 DNA follows: TGCAGCGTCGGGACTAGCGGGGGCAAGTCCTACAATGAGCAGTTCTTC. Translation: CSVGTSGGKSYNEQFF.

The chain employs TRBV15 and TRBJ1-1, with D tentatively TRBD1 (5 bases). Trimming stripped 4 bases from V and 5 bases from J, with 11 bases between. Germline loops: CDR1 LNHNV, CDR2 YYDKDF (reference sequence). This CDR3 comprises 13 residues. The DNA for the CDR3 is TGTGCCACCAGCACCTATGGGGGGACTGAAGCTTTCTTT. Translation: CATSTYGGTEAFF.

This chain joins TRBV28 and TRBJ1-4, with 11 positions matching TRBD1. Per germline, CDR1 MDHEN and CDR2 SYDVKM. V gave up 5 bases and J gave up 8 bases; unmatched junction bases: 7. CDR3 length: 15 amino acids. CDR3 bases: TGTGCCAGCAGTAAGCCCGGGACAGGGGGAGAAAAACTGTTTTTT. Amino acids: CASSKPGTGGEKLFF.

This chain joins TRBV29-1 and TRBJ2-3, with D possibly matching TRBD2 (7 bases). Looked up from germline, CDR1 is SQVTM and CDR2 is ANQGSEA. The CDR3 is made up of 14 amino acids. V lost 4 bases and J 2 bases, leaving 13 bases between the germline ends. The CDR3 DNA is TGCAGCGTTGTCGGCGGGGGCCTCACAGATACGCAGTATTTT. It specifies CSVVGGGLTDTQYF.

The chain joins TRBV9 to TRBJ1-2; TRBD1 is a possible D gene (6 bases). Germline CDR1 reads SGDLS; CDR2 reads YYNGEE. The CDR3 totals 14 residues. Trimming took 0 bases from V and 4 from J, leaving 10 bases between them. CDR3 DNA: TGTGCCAGCAGCGTAGAAGGGGGGGTCTATGGCTACACCTTC. Residues: CASSVEGGVYGYTF.

This clone was recorded a few times. This chain links TRBV14 with TRBJ1-2; 11 nucleotides align to TRBD1. This CDR3 has 16 amino acids. Germline CDR1 reads SGHDN; CDR2 reads FVKESK. Losses at the gene ends were 1 base for V and 5 bases for J; bases not matched to a gene: 6. CDR3 bases: TGTGCCAGCAGCCAAGGAGGGACAGGGGGTCGGTATGGCTACACCTTC. Translation gives CASSQGGTGGRYGYTF.

The rearrangement uses TRBV5-1 and TRBJ1-2, with a weak D call TRBD1 (5 bases). Looked up from germline, CDR1 is SGHRS and CDR2 is YFSETQ. V shed 0 bases and J shed 4 bases, with 10 bases lying between them. The CDR3 covers 14 residues. CDR3 residues: CASSLAGGFYGYTF. CDR3 DNA sequence: TGCGCCAGCAGCTTGGCCGGGGGATTCTATGGCTACACCTTC.

The rearrangement uses TRBV6-5 and TRBJ2-1; 8 nucleotides match TRBD2. J lost 3 bases, V lost 2 bases, and 3 bases had no gene match. CDR3 length: 15 residues. Germline CDR1 reads MNHEY; CDR2 reads SVGAGI. The CDR3 spells CASSYITSGYNEQFF. CDR3 DNA: TGTGCCAGCAGTTACATTACTAGCGGCTACAATGAGCAGTTCTTC.

J is TRBJ2-3 and V is TRBV2; D perhaps matches TRBD1 (6 bases). This CDR3 has 14 amino acids. V was shortened by 3 bases and J by 4 bases, with 11 bases between the two germline ends. Germline V CDR1 and CDR2: SNHLY, FYNNEI. The CDR3 DNA reads TGTGCCAGCAGTGAGAGGACAGTGGCAGATACGCAGTATTTT. Translated: CASSERTVADTQYF.

This clone was counted only a few times. This chain links TRBV7-3 with TRBJ1-1; a weak D match, TRBD1 (6 bases). Looked up from germline, CDR1 is SGHTA and CDR2 is FQGTGA. Trimming removed 4 bases from V and 3 bases from J, with 12 bases in between. The CDR3 totals 14 residues. The CDR3 loop reads CASSSLGGDTEAFF. In DNA, the CDR3 is TGTGCCAGCAGCTCCCTAGGGGGGGACACTGAAGCTTTCTTT.

CDR3 amino acids: CASRDRAANYGYTF. Written as DNA, the CDR3 is TGTGCCAGCAGAGACAGGGCAGCTAACTATGGCTACACCTTC. The chain links TRBV2 to TRBJ1-2, with 7 bases matching TRBD1. The junction had 4 bases not matched to a gene; V was cut back by 6 bases and J by 0 bases. CDR1 is SNHLY, CDR2 FYNNEI, per germline. The CDR3 contains 14 residues. The full variable domain, in which reference TRBV2 and TRBJ1-2 provide the parts outside the CDR3, is EPEVTQTPSHQVTQMGQEVILRCVPISNHLYFYWYRQILGQKVEFLVSFYNNEISEKSEIFDDQFSVERPDGSNFTLKIRSTKLEDSAMYFCASRDRAANYGYTFGSGTRLTVV.

V is TRBV2 and J is TRBJ2-2; 9 positions agree with TRBD2. Germline CDR1 is SNHLY and CDR2 is FYNNEI. The trim removed 6 bases at V and 3 bases at J, leaving 5 bases unmatched. This CDR3 comprises 15 residues. CDR3: CASRVTSGYTGELFF. CDR3 in DNA: TGTGCCAGCAGGGTGACTAGCGGCTACACCGGGGAGCTGTTTTTT.

This rearrangement joins TRBV6-5 to TRBJ2-5; a weak D match, TRBD2 (6 bases). The DNA end favors TRBJ2-7, so the J call may be wrong. The V gene's germline CDR1 is MNHEY and CDR2 SVGAGI. This CDR3 spans 14 amino acids. CDR3 nucleotides: TGTGCCAGCAGTTACGACGGGAGCTCCTACGAGCAGTACTTC. Residues: CASSYDGSSYEQYF.

CDR3 region: CASSQAGSGNTIYF. CDR3 DNA: TGTGCCAGCAGCCAGGCAGGATCTGGAAACACCATATATTTT. The chain joins TRBV28 to TRBJ1-3; D gene ambiguous. V lost 6 bases and J lost 1, with 10 bases in between. This CDR3 is 14 amino acids long. In germline, CDR1 is MDHEN, CDR2 SYDVKM. Full variable domain (missing parts from reference TRBV28 and TRBJ1-3): DVKVTQSSRYLVKRTGEKVFLECVQDMDHENMFWYRQDPGLGLRLIYFSYDVKMKEKGDIPEGYSVSREKKERFSLILESASTNQTSMYLCASSQAGSGNTIYFGEGSWLTVV.

CDR3 in DNA: TGTGCCAGCAGCTACGGGACAATCGGCGAGCAGTACTTC. Translated: CASSYGTIGEQYF. The genes are TRBV7-2 and TRBJ2-7; D is possibly TRBD1 (6 bases). There are 13 residues in the CDR3. V was shortened by 4 bases and J by 6 bases, with 13 bases between the two germline ends. Germline CDR1 reads SGHTA; CDR2 reads FQGNSA.

The rearrangement uses TRBV11-1 and TRBJ2-2; 8 nucleotides line up with TRBD2. Germline CDR1 is SGHAT and CDR2 is FQDESV (reference sequence). The CDR3 runs to 16 residues. With V trimmed by 5 bases and J by 5 bases, 10 bases remained unmatched. CDR3 nucleotide sequence: TGTGCCAGCAGCCTAAACCCGGGACTAGTAACCGGGGAGCTGTTTTTT. It codes for CASSLNPGLVTGELFF.

This clone was found once. V gene TRBV2 combines with J gene TRBJ2-1; 8 bases agree with TRBD1. The germline V gene encodes CDR1 SNHLY and CDR2 FYNNEI. The CDR3 contains 16 residues. The junction had 17 bases not matched to a gene; V was cut back by 7 bases and J by 9 bases. The CDR3 is CASTPWGDRSSPEQFF. DNA of the CDR3: TGTGCCAGCACCCCTTGGGGGGACAGGAGCAGCCCTGAGCAGTTCTTC.

The V gene is TRBV6-1, the J gene TRBJ1-1; D is possibly TRBD1 (6 bases). Germline loops: CDR1 MNHNS, CDR2 SASEGT. There are 16 residues in the CDR3. V dropped 0 bases and J dropped 1 base, with 12 bases sitting between them. CDR3 nucleotides: TGTGCCAGCAGTGAAGCGGGACACCTTAGGAACACTGAAGCTTTCTTT. Its translation is CASSEAGHLRNTEAFF.

The CDR3 sequence: CASSPGTSGFLNEQFF. The CDR3 nucleotides are TGTGCCAGCTCACCAGGGACTAGCGGGTTCCTCAATGAGCAGTTCTTC. The chain is built from TRBV18 and TRBJ2-1, with 12 bases that match TRBD2. CDR1 and CDR2 (germline): KGHSH, LQKENI. This CDR3 is 16 amino acids long. V gave up 2 bases and J gave up 6 bases; unmatched junction bases: 5.

This chain links TRBV11-2 with TRBJ1-4; TRBD1 matches at 7 bases. Germline V gives CDR1 SGHAT, CDR2 FQNNGV. This CDR3 spans 15 amino acids. J lost 7 bases, V lost 1 base, and 6 bases had no gene match. CDR3 sequence (DNA): TGTGCCAGCAGCTTAGCTTGGACAGGTGGTGAAAAACTGTTTTTT. It translates to CASSLAWTGGEKLFF.

This chain links TRBV7-3 with TRBJ2-1, with 8 bases identical to TRBD1. Germline CDR1 SGHTA, CDR2 FQGTGA. The CDR3 sequence is 14 residues long. V shed 5 bases, J shed 6 bases, and the junction held 6 bases outside the gene matches. DNA of the CDR3: TGTGCCAGCAGCCCGGACAGGGAAGGCAATGAGCAGTTCTTC. This sequence encodes CASSPDREGNEQFF.

V is TRBV6-5 and J is TRBJ2-5, with D tentatively TRBD2 (6 bases). CDR1 and CDR2 from the germline V gene are MNHEY and SVGAGI. The CDR3 loop spans 13 amino acids. Deletions cut 6 bases from V and 5 bases from J, with 13 bases between. Here the CDR3 reads CASRAGTLETQYF. The CDR3 DNA reads TGTGCCAGCAGAGCCGGGACTCTGGAGACCCAGTACTTC.